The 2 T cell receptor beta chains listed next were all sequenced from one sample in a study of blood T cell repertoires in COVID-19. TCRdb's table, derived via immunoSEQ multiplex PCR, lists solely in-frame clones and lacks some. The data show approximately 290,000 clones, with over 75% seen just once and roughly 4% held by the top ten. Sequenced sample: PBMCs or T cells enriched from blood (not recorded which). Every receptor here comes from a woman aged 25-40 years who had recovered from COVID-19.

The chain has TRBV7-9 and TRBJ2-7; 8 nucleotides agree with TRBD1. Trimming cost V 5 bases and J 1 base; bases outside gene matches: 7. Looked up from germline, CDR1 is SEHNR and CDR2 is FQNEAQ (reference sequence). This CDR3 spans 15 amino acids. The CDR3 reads CASSLAGGRSYEQYF. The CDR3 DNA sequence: TGTGCCAGCAGCCTCGCAGGGGGCCGTTCCTACGAGCAGTACTTC.

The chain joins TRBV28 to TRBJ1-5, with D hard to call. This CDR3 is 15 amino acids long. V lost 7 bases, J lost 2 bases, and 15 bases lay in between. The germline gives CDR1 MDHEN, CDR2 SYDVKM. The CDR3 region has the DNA TGTGCCAGCACCTTGACCCTCCTAGGCAATCAGCCCCAGCATTTT. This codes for CASTLTLLGNQPQHF.